The rows below give T cell receptor beta chains drawn from one sample of a study of vaccination effects on CD4 cells after COVID-19. Measured with immunoSEQ multiplex PCR; TCRdb has only the in-frame clones, and not every one. This sample has tens of thousands of clones, with approximately 70% found just once. No antigen is known for these receptors. The sample in question was CD4+ T cells from PBMCs cultured with HCoV-OC43 spike peptides, obtained before COVID-19 vaccination. The receptors shown here come from a human donor who received a COVID-19 vaccine. Each CDR3 is given with its conserved first and last residue. The D gene is left open where the match is weak. Rows give clone size only sometimes, using once, few, many, or a class for an expanded clone.

j_call v_call clone_size d_call cdr3_aa cdr3_nt
TRBJ2-3 TRBV5-6 . TRBD2 CASSSSGGVTDTQYF TGTGCCAGCAGTTCGAGCGGGGGGGTCACAGATACGCAGTATTTT
TRBJ1-6 TRBV5-1 . . CASSLDHRADSPLHF TGCGCCAGCAGCTTGGATCACAGGGCCGATTCACCCCTCCACTTT
TRBJ2-2 TRBV14 . TRBD1 CASSQHPGQGGTTGELFF TGTGCCAGCAGCCAACATCCGGGACAGGGGGGAACCACCGGGGAGCTGTTTTTT
TRBJ1-1 TRBV5-5 once TRBD1 CASSSWTGRNTEAFF TGTGCCAGCAGTTCCTGGACAGGTAGGAACACTGAAGCTTTCTTT
TRBJ1-5 TRBV19 . TRBD1 CASSILGTGNQPQHF TGTGCCAGTAGTATTTTAGGGACAGGGAATCAGCCCCAGCATTTT
TRBJ2-3 TRBV5-5 . . CASSLVEGWGTDTQYF TGTGCCAGCAGCTTGGTTGAGGGGTGGGGTACAGATACGCAGTATTTT
TRBJ2-3 TRBV24-1 . TRBD2 CATSDPRVAGVTDTQYF TGTGCCACCAGTGATCCTAGGGTGGCGGGGGTCACAGATACGCAGTATTTT
TRBJ2-3 TRBV7-8 . . CASSLGVFAQYF TGTGCCAGCAGCTTAGGCGTATTTGCGCAGTATTTT
TRBJ2-5 TRBV2 . . CASSSDSQAWETQYF TGTGCCAGCAGCTCCGACAGCCAAGCCTGGGAGACCCAGTACTTC
TRBJ2-5 TRBV3-1/TRBV3-2 . . CASSQLQGETQYF TGTGCCAGCAGCCAATTGCAGGGAGAGACCCAGTACTTC
TRBJ2-1 TRBV5-1 . TRBD2 CASSAGGHTNEQFF TGCGCCAGCAGCGCGGGGGGACATACCAATGAGCAGTTCTTC